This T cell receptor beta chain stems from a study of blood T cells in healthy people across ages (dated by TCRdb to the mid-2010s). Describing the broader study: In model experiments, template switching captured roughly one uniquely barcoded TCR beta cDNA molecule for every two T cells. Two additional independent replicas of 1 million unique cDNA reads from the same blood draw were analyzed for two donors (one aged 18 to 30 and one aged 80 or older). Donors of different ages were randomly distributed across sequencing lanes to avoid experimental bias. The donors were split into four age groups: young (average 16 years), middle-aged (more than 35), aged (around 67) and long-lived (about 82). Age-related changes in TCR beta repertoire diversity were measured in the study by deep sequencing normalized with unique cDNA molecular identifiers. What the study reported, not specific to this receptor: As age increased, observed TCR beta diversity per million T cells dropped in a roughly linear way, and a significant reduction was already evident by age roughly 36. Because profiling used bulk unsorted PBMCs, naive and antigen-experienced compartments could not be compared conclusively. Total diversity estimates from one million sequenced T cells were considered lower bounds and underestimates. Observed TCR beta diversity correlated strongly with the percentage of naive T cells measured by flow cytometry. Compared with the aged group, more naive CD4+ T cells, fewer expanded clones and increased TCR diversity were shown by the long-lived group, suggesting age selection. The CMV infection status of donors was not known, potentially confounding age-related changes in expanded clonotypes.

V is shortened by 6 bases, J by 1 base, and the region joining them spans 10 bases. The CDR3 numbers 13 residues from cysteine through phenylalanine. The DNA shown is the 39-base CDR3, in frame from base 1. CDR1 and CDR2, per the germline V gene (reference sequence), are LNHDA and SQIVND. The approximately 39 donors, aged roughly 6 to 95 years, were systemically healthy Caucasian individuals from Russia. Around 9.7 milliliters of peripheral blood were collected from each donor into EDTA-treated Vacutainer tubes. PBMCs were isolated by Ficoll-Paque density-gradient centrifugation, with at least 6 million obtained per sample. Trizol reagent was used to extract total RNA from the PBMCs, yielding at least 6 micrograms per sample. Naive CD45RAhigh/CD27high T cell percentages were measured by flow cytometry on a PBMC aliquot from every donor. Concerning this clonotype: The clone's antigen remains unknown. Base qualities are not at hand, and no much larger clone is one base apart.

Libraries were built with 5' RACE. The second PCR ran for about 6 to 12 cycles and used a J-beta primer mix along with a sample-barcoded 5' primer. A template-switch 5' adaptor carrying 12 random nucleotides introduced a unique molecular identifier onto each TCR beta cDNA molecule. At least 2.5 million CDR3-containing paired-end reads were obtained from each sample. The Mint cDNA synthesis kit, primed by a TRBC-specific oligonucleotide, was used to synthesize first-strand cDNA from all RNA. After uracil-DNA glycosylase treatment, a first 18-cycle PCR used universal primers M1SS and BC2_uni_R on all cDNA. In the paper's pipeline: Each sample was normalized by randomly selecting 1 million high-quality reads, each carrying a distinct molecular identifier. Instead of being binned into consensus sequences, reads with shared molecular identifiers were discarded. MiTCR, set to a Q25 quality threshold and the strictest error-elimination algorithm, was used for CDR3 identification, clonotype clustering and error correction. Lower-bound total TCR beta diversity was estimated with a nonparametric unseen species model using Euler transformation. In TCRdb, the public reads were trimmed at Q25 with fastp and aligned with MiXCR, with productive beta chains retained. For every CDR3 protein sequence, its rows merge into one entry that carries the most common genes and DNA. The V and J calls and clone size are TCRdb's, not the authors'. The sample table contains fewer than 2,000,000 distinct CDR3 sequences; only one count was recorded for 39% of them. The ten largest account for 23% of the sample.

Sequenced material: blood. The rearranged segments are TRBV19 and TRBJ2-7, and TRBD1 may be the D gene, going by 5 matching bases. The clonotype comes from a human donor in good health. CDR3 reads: CASRGRGSYEQYF. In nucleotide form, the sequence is TGTGCCAGTAGAGGTAGGGGATCCTACGAGCAGTACTTC.